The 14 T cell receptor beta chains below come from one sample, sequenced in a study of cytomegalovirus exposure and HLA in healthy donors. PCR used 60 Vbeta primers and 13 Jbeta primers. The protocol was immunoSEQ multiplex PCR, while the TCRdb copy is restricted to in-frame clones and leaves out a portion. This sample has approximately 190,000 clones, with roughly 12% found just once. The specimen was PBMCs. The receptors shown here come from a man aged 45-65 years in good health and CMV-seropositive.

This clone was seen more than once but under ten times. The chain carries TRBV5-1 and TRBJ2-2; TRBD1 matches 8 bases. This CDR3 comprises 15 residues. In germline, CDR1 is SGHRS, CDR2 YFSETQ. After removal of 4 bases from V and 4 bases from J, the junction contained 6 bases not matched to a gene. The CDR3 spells CASSPPGQGTGELFF. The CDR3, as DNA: TGCGCCAGCAGCCCCCCCGGACAGGGCACCGGGGAGCTGTTTTTT.

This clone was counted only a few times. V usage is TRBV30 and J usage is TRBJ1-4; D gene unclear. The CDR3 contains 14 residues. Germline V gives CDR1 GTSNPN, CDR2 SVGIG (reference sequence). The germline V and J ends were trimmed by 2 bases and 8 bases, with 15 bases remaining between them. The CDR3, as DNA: TGTGCCTGGAGTCCCCCCGGGCGGGGAGAAAAACTGTTTTTT. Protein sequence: CAWSPPGRGEKLFF.

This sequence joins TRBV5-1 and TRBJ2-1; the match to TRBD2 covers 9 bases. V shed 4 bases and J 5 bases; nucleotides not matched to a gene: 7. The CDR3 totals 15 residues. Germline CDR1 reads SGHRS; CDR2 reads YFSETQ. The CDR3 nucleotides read TGCGCCAGCAGCAGGGGGACTAGCTGGGACAATGAGCAGTTCTTC. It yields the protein CASSRGTSWDNEQFF.

CDR3 in DNA: TGTGCCAGCAGCCTTCGGACTAGCGGGCAAGAGACCCAGTACTTC. Its protein product is CASSLRTSGQETQYF. The chain combines TRBV5-6 with TRBJ2-5; 11 nucleotides align to TRBD2. Germline trimming cut 4 bases from V and 2 bases from J; bases unmatched to any gene: 4. Germline loops: CDR1 SGHDT, CDR2 YYEEEE. The CDR3 extends over 15 amino acids.

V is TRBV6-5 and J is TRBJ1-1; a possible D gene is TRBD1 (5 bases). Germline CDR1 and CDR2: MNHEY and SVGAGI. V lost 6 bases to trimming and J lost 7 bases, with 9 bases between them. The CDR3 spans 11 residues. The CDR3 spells CASRIGVEAFF. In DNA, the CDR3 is TGTGCCAGCAGGATAGGGGTTGAAGCTTTCTTT.

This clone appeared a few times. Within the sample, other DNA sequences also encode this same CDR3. The CDR3 here is CASSIATNSPLHF. CDR3 nucleotides: TGTGCCAGTAGTATAGCTACTAATTCACCCCTCCACTTT. The chain joins TRBV19 to TRBJ1-6; D is ambiguous. The germline V gene encodes CDR1 LNHDA and CDR2 SQIVND (reference sequence). The ends were cut back, 1 base at V and 6 bases at J, with 4 bases in the middle. The CDR3 loop spans 13 amino acids.

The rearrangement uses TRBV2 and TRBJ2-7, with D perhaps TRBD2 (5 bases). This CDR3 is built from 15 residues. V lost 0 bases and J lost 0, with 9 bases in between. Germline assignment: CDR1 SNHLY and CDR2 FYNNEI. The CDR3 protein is CASSEARLSSYEQYF. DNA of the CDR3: TGTGCCAGCAGTGAAGCGCGACTAAGCTCCTACGAGCAGTACTTC.

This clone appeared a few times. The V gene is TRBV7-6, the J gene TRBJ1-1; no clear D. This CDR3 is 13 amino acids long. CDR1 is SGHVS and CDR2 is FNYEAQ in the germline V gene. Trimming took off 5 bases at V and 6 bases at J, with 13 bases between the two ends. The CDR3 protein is CASSQTGSAEAFF. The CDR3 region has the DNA TGTGCCAGCAGCCAAACGGGGTCGGCTGAAGCTTTCTTT.

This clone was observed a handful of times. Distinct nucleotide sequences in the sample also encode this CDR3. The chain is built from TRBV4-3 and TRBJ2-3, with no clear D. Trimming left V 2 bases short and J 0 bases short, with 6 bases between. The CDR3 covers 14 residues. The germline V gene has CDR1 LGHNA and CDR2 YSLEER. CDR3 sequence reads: CASSQSGSTDTQYF. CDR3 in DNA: TGCGCCAGCAGCCAATCCGGGAGCACAGATACGCAGTATTTT.

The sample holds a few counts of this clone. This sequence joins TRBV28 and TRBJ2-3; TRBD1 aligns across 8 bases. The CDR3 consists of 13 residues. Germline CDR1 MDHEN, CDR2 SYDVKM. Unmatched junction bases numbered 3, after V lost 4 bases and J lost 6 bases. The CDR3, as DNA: TGTGCCAGCAGTTCGTCAGGGGGCGATACGCAGTATTTT. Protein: CASSSSGGDTQYF.

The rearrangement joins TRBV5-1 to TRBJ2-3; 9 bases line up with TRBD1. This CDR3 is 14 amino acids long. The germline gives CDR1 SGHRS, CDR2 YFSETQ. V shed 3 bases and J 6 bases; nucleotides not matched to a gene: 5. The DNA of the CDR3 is TGCGCCAGCAGCTCCGAACAGGGGGCGGATACGCAGTATTTT. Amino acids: CASSSEQGADTQYF.

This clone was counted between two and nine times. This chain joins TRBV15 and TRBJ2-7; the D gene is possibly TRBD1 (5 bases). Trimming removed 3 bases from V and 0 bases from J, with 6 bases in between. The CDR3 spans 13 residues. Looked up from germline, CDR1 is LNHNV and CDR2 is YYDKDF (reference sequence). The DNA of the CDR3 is TGTGCCACCAGCAGCAGGGACTCCTACGAGCAGTACGTC. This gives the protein CATSSRDSYEQYV.

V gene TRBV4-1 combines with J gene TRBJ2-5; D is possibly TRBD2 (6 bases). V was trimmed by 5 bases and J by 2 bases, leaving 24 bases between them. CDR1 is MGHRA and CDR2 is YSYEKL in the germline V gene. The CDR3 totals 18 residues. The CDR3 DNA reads TGCGCCAGCAGCTCAAGGCCTGGGACTTCAAAGCCGCAAGAGACCCAGTACTTC. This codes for CASSSRPGTSKPQETQYF.

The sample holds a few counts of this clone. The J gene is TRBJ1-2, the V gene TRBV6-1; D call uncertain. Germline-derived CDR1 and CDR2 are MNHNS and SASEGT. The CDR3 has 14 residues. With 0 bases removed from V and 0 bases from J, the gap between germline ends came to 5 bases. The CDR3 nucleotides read TGTGCCAGCAGTGAAGCATCCTCTAACTATGGCTACACCTTC. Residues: CASSEASSNYGYTF.